The sequence of this TCR beta chain was determined in a study of shared clonotypes between healthy human individuals (dated by TCRdb to about 2020). Study-level background: A few men and a couple of women, aged 18 to 49 years, made up the cohort. Per donor, three plates each were used for CD4 naive and CD4 memory, two for CD8 naive, and one for CD8 memory. The study deeply sequenced blood TCR repertoires of 5 or 6 healthy adults to estimate repertoire size and the extent of clonotype sharing between individuals. Different laboratories and diverse techniques were used to prepare libraries and sequence TCR repertoires, to increase sequencing depth and limit assay-specific biases. Each donor's leukapheresis produced roughly between roughly 0.85 and 9.5 billion PBMCs. The full study reports these points: Even with the large sequencing depth, rarefaction of the sorted-subset datasets indicated that sequencing was incomplete. Pairwise subsampling indicated that sequencing depth was expected to affect the degree of clonotype sharing among donors. Approximately 5% of naive CD4, around 3.5% of naive CD8, 2.3% of memory CD4, and approximately 0.4% of memory CD8 clonotypes were shared across a few donors. Sampling was restricted to blood, and TCR repertoires in tissue are likely to differ from TCR repertoires in blood. Estimated clonotype richness was generally larger for naive than for memory subsets. Compared with non-shared clonotypes, the clonotypes found in all four sorted-subset donors had higher generation probabilities. The genetic and exposure-history diversity represented was limited by the small number of donors.

CD8 naive samples consisted of CD45RO-negative cells that were positively selected for CCR7, yielding a CD45RA+CCR7+ population without TemRA cells. The donors were healthy, HIV-negative adults with no recently reported acute infections or vaccinations. Only Caucasian adults living in Nashville, Tennessee, USA were represented among the donors. Blood was collected by leukapheresis, and PBMCs were isolated by Ficoll-Histopaque density gradient centrifugation and then cryopreserved in liquid nitrogen vapor phase. Purity and quantity of every magnetically sorted T cell population were checked by analytical flow cytometry. Each sorted fraction had its genomic DNA isolated and then quantified by UV absorbance on a Nanodrop 2000c. Using the deep immunoSEQ assay, multiplex PCR amplified TCR CDR3 regions from genomic DNA. Genomic DNA extracted from each cell subset was distributed evenly over all wells of several immunoSEQ 96-well plates, and each plate served as one replicate. Each replicate PCR for sorted subsets received around 0.2 ug genomic DNA, equal to some 32,000 T cell genomes. Purified libraries were measured with a Qubit 3.0 fluorometer, size-checked on a Bioanalyzer 2100, and measured again with the KAPA Library Quantification kit. Every immunoSEQ 96-well plate was sequenced on a separate single-read 150-cycle Illumina NextSeq 550 flow cell. The original methods were these. Because the immunoSEQ output included only junctional sequences and no quality scores, the filtering could not be the same as the filtering used for full-length reads. Sequences were annotated with PyIR, a Python wrapper for IgBLAST v1.9, and V/J genes and CDR3 were assigned using IMGT germline references. Any read was removed if the V/J assignment was weak (E-value above 1e-6), the CDR3 was missing, or the read contained stop codons, out-of-frame junctions, or ambiguous translated residues. V3J clonotypes were defined as sequences sharing an identical inferred V gene, J gene, and CDR3 amino acid sequence. Percentage overlap between repertoires was computed as shared unique clonotypes divided by the size of the smaller repertoire. Three approaches were used to assess repertoire richness: RTK rarefaction, the Chao1 estimator, and Recon v2.1 estimates of unobserved clonotypes. For all TCRbeta clonotypes obtained by the gDNA method from four donors, generation probabilities were computed with OLGA. As stored in TCRdb, this immuneACCESS dataset retains in-frame rearrangements with V and J assigned. A fraction of the clones does not appear; measured against another copy, unresolved V genes explain less than half of the discrepancy, and the remainder lacks a known reason. The DNA gave D and trimming, while V, J and clone size come from that table. This sample has fewer than 1 million clones in its table, and roughly 96% of those were observed once. The ten largest make up roughly 0.23% of the sample.

Points on this clone: The clone's antigen remains unknown. Base qualities were left out, and no much larger clone turns up one base away.

The CDR3, cysteine through phenylalanine, is 16 amino acids long. The DNA shown is the 48-base CDR3, in frame from base 1. Based on the germline V gene, the CDR1 and CDR2 sequences are SGHAT and FQNNGV. V drops 0 bases and J drops 1 base, leaving 12 bases in between. The rearrangement joined TRBV11-2 to TRBJ1-2, with no reliable assignment of the D segment. The sample consisted of naive CD8+ T cells sorted from blood. The sample's cell subset or site label is to be understood as: CD45RA+CCR7+. The receptor comes from a man aged 30-40 years in good health. Here is the DNA: TGTGCCAGCAGCTTAGATGTTGGAGGGATTAACTATGGCTACACCTTC. Its amino acids are CASSLDVGGINYGYTF.